The next 10 T cell receptor beta chains were all read from a single sample in a study of OX40 agonist ivuxolimab in advanced cancers. Here immunoSEQ multiplex PCR was the method, and the copy in TCRdb shows in-frame clones only, minus some. The sample holds more than 45,000 clones, around 79% seen once. This specimen was CD4+ or CD8+ T cells sorted from blood, taken in a trial of the OX40 agonist ivuxolimab. Receptor source: an adult with an advanced solid tumor such as melanoma, head and neck, liver or kidney cancer.

The CDR3 region has the DNA TGTGCCAGCAGTACTGGAGGAGAGACCCAGTACTTC. Amino acids: CASSTGGETQYF. The genes are TRBV6-6 and TRBJ2-5, with D possibly matching TRBD2 (5 bases). V dropped 5 bases and J dropped 4 bases, with 8 bases sitting between them. The CDR3 consists of 12 residues. Looked up from germline, CDR1 is MNHNY and CDR2 is SVGAGI (reference sequence).

There are a few counts of this clone. The genes are TRBV30 and TRBJ2-3, with a tentative D call TRBD1 (6 bases). CDR3 length equals 14 residues. Trimming stripped 4 bases from V and 2 bases from J, with 13 bases between. The germline CDR1 and CDR2 sequences are GTSNPN and SVGIG (reference sequence). CDR3: CAWTDLGATDTQYF. Here the CDR3 DNA reads TGTGCCTGGACCGATCTGGGGGCCACAGATACGCAGTATTTT.

This clone was recorded only once. The rearrangement uses TRBV23-1 and TRBJ2-7; TRBD1 agrees at 8 bases. TRBV23-1 is known as an ORF, though its function is uncertain. The CDR3 consists of 16 residues. Trimming took 3 bases from V and 5 from J; bases not matched to a gene: 12. CDR3 coding DNA: TGCGCCAGCAGTCAGGGGGTGGACAGGGAATCCCACGAGCAGTACTTC. Its protein product is CASSQGVDRESHEQYF.

The rearrangement uses TRBV25-1 and TRBJ1-2, with 11 bases fitting TRBD1. Looked up from germline, CDR1 is MGHDK and CDR2 is SYGVNS. Trimming took 6 bases from V and 7 from J; bases not matched to a gene: 7. This CDR3 comprises 14 residues. The DNA for the CDR3 is TGTGCCAGCAGGAGGACAGGGGGCATGGGTGGCTACACCTTC. Amino acids: CASRRTGGMGGYTF.

This chain joins TRBV21-1 and TRBJ1-5; the table's D call of TRBD1 was not tested on the DNA. TRBV21-1 is a known pseudogene. The CDR3 sequence is 19 residues long. The CDR3 reads CASPDREGGALGDNQPQHF. DNA for the CDR3: TGTGCCAGCCCGGACAGGGAAGGAGGGGCATTAGGTGACAATCAGCCCCAGCATTTT.

This clone was detected a few times. This chain links TRBV19 with TRBJ2-5; 10 bases map to TRBD2. Germline trimming cut 6 bases from V and 7 bases from J; bases unmatched to any gene: 14. Per germline, CDR1 LNHDA and CDR2 SQIVND (reference sequence). CDR3 length equals 16 residues. DNA of the CDR3: TGTGCCAGTAGGGGGACTAGCGCGGGAGTCGTCGGGACCCAGTACTTC. Residues: CASRGTSAGVVGTQYF.

This chain connects TRBV18 to TRBJ2-7; unclear D gene. The CDR3 totals 14 residues. Germline V lookup: CDR1 KGHSH, CDR2 LQKENI. The V and J ends lost 1 base and 3 bases respectively, with 10 bases between them. CDR3 in amino acids: CASSPRQDDYEQYF. DNA for the CDR3: TGTGCCAGCTCACCACGGCAGGACGACTACGAGCAGTACTTC.

The gene calls are TRBV7-3 and TRBJ1-1; the match to TRBD1 covers 10 bases. Germline V CDR1 and CDR2: SGHTA, FQGTGA. This CDR3 comprises 16 residues. With V trimmed by 5 bases and J by 4 bases, 10 bases remained unmatched. In DNA form, the CDR3 reads TGTGCCAGCAGCCCCGGGACAGGGGACGGTATCACTGAAGCTTTCTTT. Its protein is CASSPGTGDGITEAFF.

The chain joins TRBV7-3 to TRBJ2-3, with 13 bases identical to TRBD2. The CDR3 loop spans 15 amino acids. V was clipped by 6 bases and J by 4 bases; unmatched bases: 4. CDR1 is SGHTA and CDR2 is FQGTGA in the germline V gene. CDR3 protein: CASRLAGGHSDTQYF. CDR3 coding DNA: TGTGCCAGCAGACTAGCGGGGGGGCACTCAGATACGCAGTATTTT.

The CDR3 DNA is TGTGCCAGCAGCCAAGCTGGCTCTGGGGCCAACGTCCTGACTTTC. Translating gives CASSQAGSGANVLTF. This chain connects TRBV14 to TRBJ2-6; D gene uncertain. This CDR3 region has 15 residues. The germline V and J ends were trimmed by 1 base and 0 bases, with 4 bases remaining between them. The germline CDR1 and CDR2 sequences are SGHDN and FVKESK.